Each of the 18 T cell receptor beta chains below was sequenced from the same sample in a study of blood T cell repertoires in COVID-19. Libraries were prepared by immunoSEQ multiplex PCR; TCRdb keeps only in-frame clonotypes and omits some of them. The sample yields a few hundred thousand clones, around 91% seen once. Sequenced material: PBMCs or T cells enriched from blood (not recorded which). The receptors were sampled from a woman between 40 and 50 years old who had recovered from COVID-19.

This chain connects TRBV3-1 (or the pseudogene TRBV3-2) to TRBJ1-3, with D maybe TRBD1 (5 bases). The CDR3 runs 15 residues. V gave up 1 base and J gave up 2 bases, with 9 bases separating them. CDR1 is LGHDT and CDR2 is YNNKEL in the germline V gene (reference sequence). CDR3 nucleotides: TGTGCCAGCAGCCAAGTGGCAGGGACTGGAAACACCATATATTTT. It specifies CASSQVAGTGNTIYF.

This clone was found once. The V and J genes are TRBV29-1 and TRBJ2-2; the D gene is possibly TRBD1 (6 bases). Germline V gives CDR1 SQVTM, CDR2 ANQGSEA. V was pared by 6 bases and J by 5 bases, with 7 bases between. CDR3 length: 11 residues. The CDR3 bases are TGCAGCGTCGGACAGACCGGGGAGCTGTTTTTT. Amino acids: CSVGQTGELFF.

The chain is built from TRBV27 and TRBJ2-1; TRBD2 is a possible D gene (7 bases). Deletions cut 6 bases from V and 3 bases from J, with 12 bases between. The germline V gene has CDR1 MNHEY and CDR2 SMNVEV (reference sequence). The CDR3 totals 14 residues. In nucleotides, the CDR3 is TGTGCCAGCAGCCGAGGGGGGGTCTACAATGAGCAGTTCTTC. It yields the protein CASSRGGVYNEQFF.

This clone appeared a few times. The chain links TRBV4-3 to TRBJ1-5; D call uncertain. This CDR3 contains 13 residues. Germline V gene data show CDR1 as LGHNA and CDR2 as YSLEER. The V end was cut by 3 bases, the J end by 5 bases, with 8 bases between. The CDR3, as DNA: TGCGCCAGCAGCCAGAGCCTCGATCAGCCCCAGCATTTT. Translating gives CASSQSLDQPQHF.

The rearrangement uses TRBV29-1 and TRBJ2-1, with D possibly TRBD2 on 5 matching bases. V shed 3 bases and J shed 7 bases, with 16 bases lying between them. CDR3 length: 14 amino acids. Germline loops: CDR1 SQVTM, CDR2 ANQGSEA. In DNA, the CDR3 is TGCAGCGTTGAGGTAGGTCAAGGCGGGAATGAGCAGTTCTTC. It codes for CSVEVGQGGNEQFF.

The chain employs TRBV4-1 and TRBJ2-7, with D perhaps matching TRBD2 (6 bases). CDR3 length equals 14 residues. The germline V gene encodes CDR1 MGHRA and CDR2 YSYEKL. V lost 1 base and J lost 3, with 10 bases in between. The CDR3, as DNA: TGCGCCAGCAGCCAAGTAGGGACTTACTACGAGCAGTACTTC. It codes for CASSQVGTYYEQYF.

This chain connects TRBV28 to TRBJ2-7; 8 bases agree with TRBD1. The germline V gene encodes CDR1 MDHEN and CDR2 SYDVKM. This CDR3 is built from 14 residues. With V trimmed by 5 bases and J by 2 bases, 5 bases remained unmatched. In nucleotides, the CDR3 is TGTGCCAGCAGTCCTACAGGGGGACCCTACGAGCAGTACTTC. Its protein is CASSPTGGPYEQYF.

The chain uses TRBV28 and TRBJ1-4, with D possibly matching TRBD1 (6 bases). Germline V CDR1 and CDR2: MDHEN, SYDVKM. The V gene lost 2 bases and the J gene lost 4 bases, with 14 bases spanning the gap. The CDR3 sequence is 16 residues long. CDR3 bases: TGTGCCAGCAGTTTACAGACAGGTCGGGATAATGAAAAACTGTTTTTT. Its translation is CASSLQTGRDNEKLFF.

This chain links TRBV9 with TRBJ1-2; D is uncertain. V lost 4 bases and J lost 8, with 15 bases in between. The length of the CDR3 is 13 residues. From germline, CDR1 is SGDLS and CDR2 YYNGEE. CDR3 sequence reads: CASSPVGGRGYTF. The CDR3 bases are TGTGCCAGCAGCCCGGTGGGAGGGAGGGGCTACACCTTC.

The V and J genes are TRBV7-9 and TRBJ2-7, with TRBD1 as a possible D gene (5 bases). Deletions cut 3 bases from V and 0 bases from J, with 12 bases between. Per the germline V gene, CDR1 is SEHNR and CDR2 is FQNEAQ (reference sequence). The CDR3 is 15 amino acids. The CDR3 protein is CASSFGALSSYEQYF. Here the CDR3 DNA reads TGTGCCAGCAGCTTTGGGGCGCTTAGCTCCTACGAGCAGTACTTC.

The J gene is TRBJ2-3, the V gene TRBV9; no firm D call. The germline V and J ends were trimmed by 3 bases and 4 bases, with 12 bases remaining between them. The CDR3 contains 14 residues. CDR1 and CDR2 from the germline V gene are SGDLS and YYNGEE. CDR3 region: CASSGSPRADTQYF. In nucleotides, the CDR3 is TGTGCCAGCAGCGGGAGTCCTCGGGCAGATACGCAGTATTTT.

A few counts support this clone. The V and J genes are TRBV6-5 and TRBJ1-2, with D possibly being TRBD1 (5 bases). Between the trimmed V and J ends, which lost 5 bases and 5 bases, there was a span of 12 bases. The germline V gene encodes CDR1 MNHEY and CDR2 SVGAGI. CDR3 length: 13 amino acids. The CDR3 sequence is CASSTSGTYGYTF. The CDR3, as DNA: TGTGCCAGCAGTACATCCGGGACTTATGGCTACACCTTC.

The chain uses TRBV7-2 and TRBJ2-3, with TRBD2 identical over 7 bases. CDR1 and CDR2 from the germline V gene are SGHTA and FQGNSA. There are 15 residues in the CDR3. The ends lost 5 bases at V and 4 bases at J; junction bases unmatched: 9. The CDR3 sequence: CASSTKRDAADTQYF. Written as DNA, the CDR3 is TGTGCCAGCAGCACGAAGCGGGATGCTGCAGATACGCAGTATTTT.

V usage is TRBV7-2 and J usage is TRBJ2-7; weak D call: TRBD1 (6 bases). V was clipped by 5 bases and J by 3 bases, with 17 bases between them. The CDR3 runs 15 residues. From germline, CDR1 is SGHTA and CDR2 FQGNSA. CDR3 loop: CASSPQGSLVYEQYF. CDR3 DNA sequence: TGTGCCAGCAGCCCACAGGGTTCCTTAGTCTACGAGCAGTACTTC.

This chain joins TRBV9 and TRBJ2-7; D might be TRBD1 (5 bases). The CDR3 spans 15 residues. In germline, CDR1 is SGDLS, CDR2 YYNGEE. With 4 bases removed from V and 0 bases from J, the gap between germline ends came to 14 bases. The CDR3 here is CASSMTAQSSYEQYF. CDR3 DNA: TGTGCCAGCAGCATGACAGCTCAGAGCTCCTACGAGCAGTACTTC.

The chain carries TRBV11-1 and TRBJ2-1; D is perhaps TRBD2 (5 bases). The CDR3 is 16 residues long. With 0 bases removed from V and 0 bases from J, the gap between germline ends came to 9 bases. CDR1 is SGHAT, CDR2 FQDESV, per germline (reference sequence). CDR3 in DNA: TGTGCCAGCAGCTTAGCCCCGGGAAGCTCCTACAATGAGCAGTTCTTC. Translation: CASSLAPGSSYNEQFF. Based on the CDR3 plus reference TRBV11-1 and TRBJ2-1, the full variable domain is EAEVAQSPRYKITEKSQAVAFWCDPISGHATLYWYRQILGQGPELLVQFQDESVVDDSQLPKDRFSAERLKGVDSTLKIQPAELGDSAMYLCASSLAPGSSYNEQFFGPGTRLTVL.

The CDR3 nucleotides are TGTGCCAGCAGTACTACTAGCGGGAGTTTTGAGACCCAGTACTTC. Protein product: CASSTTSGSFETQYF. The chain joins TRBV2 to TRBJ2-5; 11 nucleotides line up with TRBD2. V shed 5 bases, J shed 5 bases, and the junction held 7 bases outside the gene matches. Germline V CDR1 and CDR2: SNHLY, FYNNEI. The CDR3 has 15 residues.

The chain is built from TRBV13 and TRBJ1-2; possible D gene TRBD1, 5 bases. CDR1 is PRHDT and CDR2 is FYEKMQ in the germline V gene (reference sequence). CDR3 length equals 14 residues. Trimming cost V 8 bases and J 3 bases, with 16 bases left between them. The CDR3 here is CASPGRSRDYGYTF. CDR3 in DNA: TGTGCCAGCCCAGGGAGGAGTAGGGACTATGGCTACACCTTC.